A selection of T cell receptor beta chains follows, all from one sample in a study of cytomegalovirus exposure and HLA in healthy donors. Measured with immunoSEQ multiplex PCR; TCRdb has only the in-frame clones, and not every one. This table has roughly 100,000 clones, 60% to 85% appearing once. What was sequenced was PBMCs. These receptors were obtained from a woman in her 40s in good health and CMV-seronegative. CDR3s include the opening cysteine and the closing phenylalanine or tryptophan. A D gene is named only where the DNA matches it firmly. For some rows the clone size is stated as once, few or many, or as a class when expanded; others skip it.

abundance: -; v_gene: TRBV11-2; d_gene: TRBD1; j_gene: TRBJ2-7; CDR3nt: TGTGCCAGCAGCCAGCCGGACAGGGGGCGCTACGAGCAGTACTTC; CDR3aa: CASSQPDRGRYEQYF
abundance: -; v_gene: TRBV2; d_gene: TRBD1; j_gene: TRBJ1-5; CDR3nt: TGTGCCAGCAGTCCTGACAGGGGCCTAAATCAGCCCCAGCATTTT; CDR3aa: CASSPDRGLNQPQHF
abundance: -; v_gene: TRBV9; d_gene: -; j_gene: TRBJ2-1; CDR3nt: TGTGCCAGCAGCGCTACCCGTGAGCAGTTCTTC; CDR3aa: CASSATREQFF
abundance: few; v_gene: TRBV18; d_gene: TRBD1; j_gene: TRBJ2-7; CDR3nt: TGTGCCAGCTCACCACCGACAGGGGTAAGGTACGAGCAGTACTTC; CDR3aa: CASSPPTGVRYEQYF
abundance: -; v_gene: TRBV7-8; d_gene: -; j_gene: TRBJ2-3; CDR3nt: TGTGCCAGCAGCTTACTGGGGGGTTCAGATACGCAGTATTTT; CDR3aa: CASSLLGGSDTQYF
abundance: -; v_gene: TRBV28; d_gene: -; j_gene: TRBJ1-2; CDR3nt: TGTGCCAGCAGTTTGAGCTATGGCTACACCTTC; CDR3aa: CASSLSYGYTF
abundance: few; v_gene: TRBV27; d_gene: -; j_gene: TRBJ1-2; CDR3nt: TGTGCCACTCGGGAAGACCGAGGCGGCTACACCTTC; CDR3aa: CATREDRGGYTF
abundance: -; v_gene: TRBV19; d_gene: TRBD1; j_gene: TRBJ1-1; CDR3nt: TGTGCCAGTAGTACAGCGACAGGGAGCGTGAACACTGAAGCTTTCTTT; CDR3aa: CASSTATGSVNTEAFF
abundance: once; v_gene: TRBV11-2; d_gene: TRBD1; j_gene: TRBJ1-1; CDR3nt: TGTGCCAGCAGGACCCCAGGGGGCATGAACACTGAAGCTTTCTTT; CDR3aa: CASRTPGGMNTEAFF
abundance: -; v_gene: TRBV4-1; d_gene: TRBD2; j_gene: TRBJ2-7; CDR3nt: TGCGCCAGCAGCCTGGACGCTAGCGGGGGTTCCCTCGGGCAGTACTTC; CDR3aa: CASSLDASGGSLGQYF
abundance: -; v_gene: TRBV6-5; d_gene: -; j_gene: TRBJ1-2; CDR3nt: TGTGCCAGCAGTTACTCGAATAACAGAGTCTATGGCTACACCTTC; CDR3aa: CASSYSNNRVYGYTF
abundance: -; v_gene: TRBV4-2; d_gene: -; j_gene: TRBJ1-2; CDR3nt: TGTGCCAGCAGCCAAGCCCTCGACAGCTATGGCTACACCTTC; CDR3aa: CASSQALDSYGYTF
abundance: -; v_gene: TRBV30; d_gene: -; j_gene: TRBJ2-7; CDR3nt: TGTGGTGTGCGGCGGATCAGCTCCTACGAGCAGTACTTC; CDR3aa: CGVRRISSYEQYF
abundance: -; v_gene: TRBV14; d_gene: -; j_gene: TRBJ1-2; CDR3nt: TGTGCCAGCAGCCAAGAGGACCAGGGTGTGCGTGGCTACACCTTC; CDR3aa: CASSQEDQGVRGYTF
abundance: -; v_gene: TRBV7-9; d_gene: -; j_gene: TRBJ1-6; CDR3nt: TGTGCCAGCAGCTCTGGGGGGACGGGGAATTCACCCCTCCACTTT; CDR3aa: CASSSGGTGNSPLHF
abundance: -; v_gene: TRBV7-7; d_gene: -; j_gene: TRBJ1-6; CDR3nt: TGTGCTAGCAGCTTTATAGACAGTTGGTCACCCCTCCACTTT; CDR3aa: CASSFIDSWSPLHF
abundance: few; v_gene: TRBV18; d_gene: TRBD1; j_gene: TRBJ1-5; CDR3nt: TGTGCCAGCACAATCGGGACAGGGTCGGGGCAGCCCCAGCATTTT; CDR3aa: CASTIGTGSGQPQHF
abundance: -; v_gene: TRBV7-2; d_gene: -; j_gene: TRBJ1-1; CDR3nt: TGTGCCAGCAGCTTAACAGGGAGGGGATCTGAAGCTTTCTTT; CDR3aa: CASSLTGRGSEAFF
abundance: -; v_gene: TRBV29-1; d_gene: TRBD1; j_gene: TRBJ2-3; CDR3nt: TGCAGCGTCCAAAACACAGGGGGCTCTGGGACAGATACGCAGTATTTT; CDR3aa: CSVQNTGGSGTDTQYF
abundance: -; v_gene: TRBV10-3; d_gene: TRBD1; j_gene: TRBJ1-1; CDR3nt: TGTGCCATCAAAATCACAGGGGGCGAGAGTTTGAACACTGAAGCTTTCTTT; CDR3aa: CAIKITGGESLNTEAFF
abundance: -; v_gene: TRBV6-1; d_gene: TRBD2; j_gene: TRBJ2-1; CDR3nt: TGTGCCAGCAGTGAATACGGAGCGGGGAGCCTCAATGAGCAGTTCTTC; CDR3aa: CASSEYGAGSLNEQFF
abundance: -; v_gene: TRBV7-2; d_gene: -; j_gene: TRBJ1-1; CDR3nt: TGTGCCAGCAGCTTGGCAGGGCTGGAAGCTTTCTTT; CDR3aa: CASSLAGLEAFF
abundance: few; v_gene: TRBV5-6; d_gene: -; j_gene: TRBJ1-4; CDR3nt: TGTGCCAGCAGCTTTATAGCTAATGAAAAACTGTTTTTT; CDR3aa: CASSFIANEKLFF
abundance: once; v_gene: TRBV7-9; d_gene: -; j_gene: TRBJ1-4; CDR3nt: TGTGCCAGCAGCTTGGGACACGGGATGGAAAAACTGTTTTTT; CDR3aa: CASSLGHGMEKLFF
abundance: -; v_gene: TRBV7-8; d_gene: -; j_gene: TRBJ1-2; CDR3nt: TGTGCCAGCAGCTCACCTCAGGGGATCTATGGCTACACCTTC; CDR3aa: CASSSPQGIYGYTF
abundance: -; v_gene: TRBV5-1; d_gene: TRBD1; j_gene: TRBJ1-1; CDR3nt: TGCGCCAGCAGCTTGGACCCATCTAGACAGGGTCTAGGTATCACTGAAGCTTTCTTT; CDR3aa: CASSLDPSRQGLGITEAFF
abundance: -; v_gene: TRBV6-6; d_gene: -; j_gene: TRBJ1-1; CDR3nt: TGTGCCAGCAGTTTACTTCCCCTCGGCGGCAACACTGAAGCTTTCTTT; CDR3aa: CASSLLPLGGNTEAFF
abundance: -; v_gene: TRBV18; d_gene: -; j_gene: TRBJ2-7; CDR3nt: TGTGCCAGCTCACCAAGTACGACAGGAACCATATACGAGCAGTACTTC; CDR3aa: CASSPSTTGTIYEQYF
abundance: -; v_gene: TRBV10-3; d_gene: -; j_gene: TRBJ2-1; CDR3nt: TGTGCCATCAGTGTCAGGGGCAATGAGCAGTTCTTC; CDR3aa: CAISVRGNEQFF
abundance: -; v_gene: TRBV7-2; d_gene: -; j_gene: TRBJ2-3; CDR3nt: TGTGCCAGCAGCGATTACTCTAGCGACACAGATACGCAGTATTTT; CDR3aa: CASSDYSSDTDTQYF
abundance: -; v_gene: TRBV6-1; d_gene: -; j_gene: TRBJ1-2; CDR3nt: TGTGCCAGCAGTGAAGGAACAGGGATAATGTATGGCTACACCTTC; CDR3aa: CASSEGTGIMYGYTF
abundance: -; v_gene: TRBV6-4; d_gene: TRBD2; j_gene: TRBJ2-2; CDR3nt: TGTGCCAGCAGTAGGACTAGGGCTGATGGCACCGGGGAGCTGTTTTTT; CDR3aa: CASSRTRADGTGELFF
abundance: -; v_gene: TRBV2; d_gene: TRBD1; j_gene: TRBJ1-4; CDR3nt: TGTGCCAGCAGTGAGCAGGGGGCGCTTTTAAACCCTAATGAAAAACTGTTTTTT; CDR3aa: CASSEQGALLNPNEKLFF
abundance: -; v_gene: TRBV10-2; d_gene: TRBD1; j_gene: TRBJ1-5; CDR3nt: TGCGCCAGCAGTGTCGGGGACAGTCTCAATCAGCCCCAGCATTTT; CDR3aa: CASSVGDSLNQPQHF
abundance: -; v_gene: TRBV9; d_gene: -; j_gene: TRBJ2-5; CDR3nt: TGTGCCAGCAGCGTAGGGGCGGGGGCCATTCAAGAGACCCAGTACTTC; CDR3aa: CASSVGAGAIQETQYF
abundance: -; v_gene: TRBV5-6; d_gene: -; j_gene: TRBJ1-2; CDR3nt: TGTGCCAGCAGCTTGCGAATGGGGCAGGGGAGCTACACCTTC; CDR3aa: CASSLRMGQGSYTF
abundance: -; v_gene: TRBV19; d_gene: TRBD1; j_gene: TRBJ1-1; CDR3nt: TGTGCCAGTAGTATAGGCCAGGGGGCGGTGGACACTGAAGCTTTCTTT; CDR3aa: CASSIGQGAVDTEAFF
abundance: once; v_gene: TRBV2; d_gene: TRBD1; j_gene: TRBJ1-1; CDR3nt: TGTGCCAGCATCCAGGGGGGACCTGAAGCTTTCTTT; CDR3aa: CASIQGGPEAFF
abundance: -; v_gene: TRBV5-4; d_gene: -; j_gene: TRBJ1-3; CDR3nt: TGTGCCAGCAGCTTGTTAGGGGCGGGAAACACCATATATTTT; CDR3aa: CASSLLGAGNTIYF
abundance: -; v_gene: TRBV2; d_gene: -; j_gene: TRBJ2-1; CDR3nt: TGTGCCAGCAGCATCACTAGTTACAATGAGCAGTTCTTC; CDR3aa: CASSITSYNEQFF
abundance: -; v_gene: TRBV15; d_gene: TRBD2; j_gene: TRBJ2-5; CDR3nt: TGTGCCACCAGCATCCCGATAGGGACTAGCGGGGGGGGGACCCAGTACTTC; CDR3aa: CATSIPIGTSGGGTQYF
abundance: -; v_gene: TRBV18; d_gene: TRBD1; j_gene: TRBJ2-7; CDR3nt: TGTGCCAGCTCACTGACAGGGACCAACTCCTACGAGCAGTACTTC; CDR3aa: CASSLTGTNSYEQYF
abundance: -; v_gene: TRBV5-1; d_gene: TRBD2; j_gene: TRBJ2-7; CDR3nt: TGCGCCAGCAGCTTGGAAACGGGGGGCTACGAGCAGTACTTC; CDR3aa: CASSLETGGYEQYF
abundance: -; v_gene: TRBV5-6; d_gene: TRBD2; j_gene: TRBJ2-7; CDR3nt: TGTGCCAGCAGCCCCTACGGGACTATTTCCTACGAGCAGTACTTC; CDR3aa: CASSPYGTISYEQYF
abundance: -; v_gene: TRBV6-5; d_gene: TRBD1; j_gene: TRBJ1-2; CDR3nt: TGTGCCAGCAGTTACACAGGGGGCTATGGCTACACCTTC; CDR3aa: CASSYTGGYGYTF
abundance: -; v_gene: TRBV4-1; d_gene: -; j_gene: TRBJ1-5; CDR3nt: TGCGCCAGCAGCCAAGATCCACCCGGGGGCAATCAGCCCCAGCATTTT; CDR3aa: CASSQDPPGGNQPQHF
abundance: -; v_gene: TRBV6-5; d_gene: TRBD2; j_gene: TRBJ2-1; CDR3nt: TGTGCCAGCAGTTACTTGCGGGGGAGCTCCTACAATGAGCAGTTCTTC; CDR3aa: CASSYLRGSSYNEQFF
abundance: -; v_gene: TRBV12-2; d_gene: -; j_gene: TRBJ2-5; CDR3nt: TGTGCAAGTCGCTTTTATTTTAAAGAGACCCAGTACTTC; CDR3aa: CASRFYFKETQYF
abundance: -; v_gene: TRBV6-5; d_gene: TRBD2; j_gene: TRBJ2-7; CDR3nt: TGTGCCAGCAGTTACTTTAGCGGGGGGGGCTCCTACGAGCAGTACTTC; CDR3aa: CASSYFSGGGSYEQYF
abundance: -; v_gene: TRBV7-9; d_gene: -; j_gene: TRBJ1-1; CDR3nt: TGTGCCAGCAGCCCCCCAGGAGGCGAGAACACTGAAGCTTTCTTT; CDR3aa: CASSPPGGENTEAFF
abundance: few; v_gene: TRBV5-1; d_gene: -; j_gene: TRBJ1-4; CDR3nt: TGCGCCAGCAGCTTGGACGGGGTTACAGGGAAACTGTTTTTT; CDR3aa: CASSLDGVTGKLFF
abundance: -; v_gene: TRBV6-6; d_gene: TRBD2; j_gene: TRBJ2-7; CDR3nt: TGTGCCAGCAGTTACTCGGCGGGGGGCACCTACGAGCAGTACTTC; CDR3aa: CASSYSAGGTYEQYF
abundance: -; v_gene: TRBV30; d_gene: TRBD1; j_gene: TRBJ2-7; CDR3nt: TGTGCCTGGAGTCGGGGACAGGGGGCGCTCGAGCAGTACTTC; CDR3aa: CAWSRGQGALEQYF